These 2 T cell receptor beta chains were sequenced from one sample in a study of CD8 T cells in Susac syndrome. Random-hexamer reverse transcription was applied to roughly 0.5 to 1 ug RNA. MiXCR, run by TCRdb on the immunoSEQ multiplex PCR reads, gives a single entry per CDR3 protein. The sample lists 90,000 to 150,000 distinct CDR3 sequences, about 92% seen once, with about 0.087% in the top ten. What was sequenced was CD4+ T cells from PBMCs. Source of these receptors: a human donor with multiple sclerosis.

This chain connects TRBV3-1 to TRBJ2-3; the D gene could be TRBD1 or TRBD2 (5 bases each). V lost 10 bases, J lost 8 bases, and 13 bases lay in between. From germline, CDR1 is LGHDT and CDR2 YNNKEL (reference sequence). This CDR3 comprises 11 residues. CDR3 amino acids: CAIRTGGTQYF. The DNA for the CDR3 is TGTGCCATTAGGACTGGGGGTACGCAGTATTTT.

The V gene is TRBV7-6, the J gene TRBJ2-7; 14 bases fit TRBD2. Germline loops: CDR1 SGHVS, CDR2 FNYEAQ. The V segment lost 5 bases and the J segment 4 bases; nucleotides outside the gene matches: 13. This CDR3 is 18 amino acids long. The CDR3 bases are TGTGCCAGCAGCAGACTAGCGGGGGGGATGGGGGAGGCTTACGAGCAGTACTTC. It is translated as CASSRLAGGMGEAYEQYF.